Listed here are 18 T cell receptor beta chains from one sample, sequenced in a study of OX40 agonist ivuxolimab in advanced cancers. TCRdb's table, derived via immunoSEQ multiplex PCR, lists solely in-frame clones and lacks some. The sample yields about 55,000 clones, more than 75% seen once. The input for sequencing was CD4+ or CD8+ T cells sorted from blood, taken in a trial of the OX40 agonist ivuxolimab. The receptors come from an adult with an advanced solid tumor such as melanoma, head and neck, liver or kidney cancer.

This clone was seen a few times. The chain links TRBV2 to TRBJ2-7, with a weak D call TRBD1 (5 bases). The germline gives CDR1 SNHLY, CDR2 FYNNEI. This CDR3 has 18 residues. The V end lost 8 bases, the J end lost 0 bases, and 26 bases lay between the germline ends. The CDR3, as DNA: TGTGCCAGCGGGCCCGGACACGGTCGCCAGGGCTTCTCCTACGAGCAGTACTTC. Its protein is CASGPGHGRQGFSYEQYF.

Written as DNA, the CDR3 is TGTGCCAGCAGCTACCGGTTAGCAGATACGCAGTATTTT. This gives the protein CASSYRLADTQYF. The chain is built from TRBV7-9 and TRBJ2-3; D remains unclear. CDR1 and CDR2 (germline): SEHNR, FQNEAQ (reference sequence). V gave up 4 bases and J gave up 4 bases, with 9 bases separating them. CDR3 length equals 13 residues.

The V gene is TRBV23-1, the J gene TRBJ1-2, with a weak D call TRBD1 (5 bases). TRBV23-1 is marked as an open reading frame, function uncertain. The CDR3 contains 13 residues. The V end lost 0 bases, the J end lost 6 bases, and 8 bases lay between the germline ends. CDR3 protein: CASSQSGTNGYTF. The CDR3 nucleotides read TGCGCCAGCAGTCAATCCGGGACGAATGGCTACACCTTC.

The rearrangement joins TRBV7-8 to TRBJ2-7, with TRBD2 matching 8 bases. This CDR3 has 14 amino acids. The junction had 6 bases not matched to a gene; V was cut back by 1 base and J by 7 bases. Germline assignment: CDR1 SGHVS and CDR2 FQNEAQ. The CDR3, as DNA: TGTGCCAGCAGCTTAGAAAGATCGGGGGGGGAGCAGTACTTC. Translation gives CASSLERSGGEQYF.

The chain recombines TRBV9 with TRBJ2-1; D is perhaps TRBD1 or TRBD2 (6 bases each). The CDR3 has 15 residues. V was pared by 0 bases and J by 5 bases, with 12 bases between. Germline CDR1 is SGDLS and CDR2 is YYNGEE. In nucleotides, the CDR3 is TGTGCCAGCAGCGTAGGAGGGGGGCTTAACAATGAGCAGTTCTTC. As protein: CASSVGGGLNNEQFF.

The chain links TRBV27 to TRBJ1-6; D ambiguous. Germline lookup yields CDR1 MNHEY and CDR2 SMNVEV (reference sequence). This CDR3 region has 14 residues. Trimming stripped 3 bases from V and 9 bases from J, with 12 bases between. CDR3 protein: CASSFSPPGSPLHF. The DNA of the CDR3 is TGTGCCAGCAGTTTTAGTCCCCCGGGTTCACCCCTCCACTTT.

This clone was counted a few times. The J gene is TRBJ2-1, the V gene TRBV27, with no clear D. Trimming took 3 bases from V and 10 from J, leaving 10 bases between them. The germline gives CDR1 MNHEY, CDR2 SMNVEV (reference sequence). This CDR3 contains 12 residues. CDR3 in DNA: TGTGCCAGCAGTTTTGTGGGAATAGAGCAGTTCTTC. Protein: CASSFVGIEQFF.

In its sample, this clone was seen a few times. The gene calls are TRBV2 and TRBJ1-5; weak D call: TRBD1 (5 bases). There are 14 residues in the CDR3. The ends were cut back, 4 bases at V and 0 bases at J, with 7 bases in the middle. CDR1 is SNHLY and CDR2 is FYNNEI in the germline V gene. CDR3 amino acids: CASSGQLSNQPQHF. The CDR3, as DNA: TGTGCCAGCAGTGGACAGCTTAGCAATCAGCCCCAGCATTTT.

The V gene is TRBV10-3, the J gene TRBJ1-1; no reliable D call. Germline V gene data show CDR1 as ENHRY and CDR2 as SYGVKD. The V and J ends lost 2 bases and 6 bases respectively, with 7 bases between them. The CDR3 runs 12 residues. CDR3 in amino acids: CAISERTPEAFF. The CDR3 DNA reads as TGTGCCATCAGTGAGAGGACTCCTGAAGCTTTCTTT.

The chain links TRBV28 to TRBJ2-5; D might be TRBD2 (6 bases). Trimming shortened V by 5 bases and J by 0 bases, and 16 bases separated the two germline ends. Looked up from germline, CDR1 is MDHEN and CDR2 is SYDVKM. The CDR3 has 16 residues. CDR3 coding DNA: TGTGCCAGCAGTCCCCCCCTAGCGCCGTACCAAGAGACCCAGTACTTC. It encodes CASSPPLAPYQETQYF. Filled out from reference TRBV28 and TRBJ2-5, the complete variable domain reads DVKVTQSSRYLVKRTGEKVFLECVQDMDHENMFWYRQDPGLGLRLIYFSYDVKMKEKGDIPEGYSVSREKKERFSLILESASTNQTSMYLCASSPPLAPYQETQYFGPGTRLLVL.

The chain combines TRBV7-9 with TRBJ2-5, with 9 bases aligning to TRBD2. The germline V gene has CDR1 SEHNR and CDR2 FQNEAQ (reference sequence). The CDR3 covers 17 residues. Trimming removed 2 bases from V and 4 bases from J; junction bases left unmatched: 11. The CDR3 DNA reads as TGTGCCAGCAGCTTAAGGGGGCTAGCGGGGATAGGAGAGACCCAGTACTTC. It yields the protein CASSLRGLAGIGETQYF.

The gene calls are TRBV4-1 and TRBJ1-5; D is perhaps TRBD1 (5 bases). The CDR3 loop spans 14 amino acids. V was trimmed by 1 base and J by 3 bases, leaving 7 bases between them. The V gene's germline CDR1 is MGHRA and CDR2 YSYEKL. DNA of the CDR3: TGCGCCAGCAGCCAAGGGGGCCTCAATCAGCCCCAGCATTTT. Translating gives CASSQGGLNQPQHF.

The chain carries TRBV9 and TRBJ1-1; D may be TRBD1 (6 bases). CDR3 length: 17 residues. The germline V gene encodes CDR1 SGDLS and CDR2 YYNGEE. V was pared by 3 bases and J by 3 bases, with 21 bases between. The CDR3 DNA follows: TGTGCCAGCAGCGCCGCCCTGTTGGGGGCAAGGGACACTGAAGCTTTCTTT. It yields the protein CASSAALLGARDTEAFF.

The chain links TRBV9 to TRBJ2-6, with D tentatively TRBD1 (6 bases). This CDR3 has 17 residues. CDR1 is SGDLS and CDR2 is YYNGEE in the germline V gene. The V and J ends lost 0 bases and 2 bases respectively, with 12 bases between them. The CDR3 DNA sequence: TGTGCCAGCAGCGTAGATCGAGAGGGGGCTGGGGCCAACGTCCTGACTTTC. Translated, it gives CASSVDREGAGANVLTF.

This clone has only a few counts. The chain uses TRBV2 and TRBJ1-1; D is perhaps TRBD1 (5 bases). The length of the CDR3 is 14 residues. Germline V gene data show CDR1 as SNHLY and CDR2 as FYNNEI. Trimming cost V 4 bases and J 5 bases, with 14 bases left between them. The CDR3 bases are TGTGCCAGCAGTGGTGGAGGGGATAGGACTGAAGCTTTCTTT. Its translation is CASSGGGDRTEAFF.

The CDR3 here is CASSQPLSGYNEQFF. The CDR3 nucleotides are TGTGCCAGCAGCCAGCCCCTTAGCGGGTACAATGAGCAGTTCTTC. V is TRBV7-9 and J is TRBJ2-1, with 7 bases matching TRBD2. CDR1 is SEHNR and CDR2 is FQNEAQ in the germline V gene (reference sequence). The CDR3 runs 15 residues. V trimming: 5 bases; J trimming: 4 bases; junction bases outside the gene matches: 8.

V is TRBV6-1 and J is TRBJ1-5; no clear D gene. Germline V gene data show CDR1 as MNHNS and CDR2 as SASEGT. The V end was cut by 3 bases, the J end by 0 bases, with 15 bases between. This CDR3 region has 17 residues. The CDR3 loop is CASSDTPWTDSNQPQHF. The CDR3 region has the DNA TGTGCCAGCAGTGACACACCCTGGACGGATAGCAATCAGCCCCAGCATTTT.

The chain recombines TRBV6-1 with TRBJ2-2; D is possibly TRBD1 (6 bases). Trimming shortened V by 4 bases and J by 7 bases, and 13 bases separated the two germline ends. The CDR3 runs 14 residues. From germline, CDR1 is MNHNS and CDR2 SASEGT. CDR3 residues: CASSVSGEIGELFF. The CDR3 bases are TGTGCCAGCAGTGTTTCAGGGGAGATCGGGGAGCTGTTTTTT.